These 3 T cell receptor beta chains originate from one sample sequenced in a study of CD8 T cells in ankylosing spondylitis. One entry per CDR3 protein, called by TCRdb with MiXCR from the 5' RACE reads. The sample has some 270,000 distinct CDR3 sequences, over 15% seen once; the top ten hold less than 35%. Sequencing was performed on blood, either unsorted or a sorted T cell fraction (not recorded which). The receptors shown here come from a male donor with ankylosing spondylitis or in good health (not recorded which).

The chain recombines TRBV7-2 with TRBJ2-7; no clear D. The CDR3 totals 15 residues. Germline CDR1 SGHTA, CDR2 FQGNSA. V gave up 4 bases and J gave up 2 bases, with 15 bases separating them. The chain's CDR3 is CASSSRHYSAYEQYF. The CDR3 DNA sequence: TGTGCCAGCAGCTCCCGGCATTATTCCGCCTACGAGCAGTACTTC. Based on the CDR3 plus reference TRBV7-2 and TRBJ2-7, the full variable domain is GAGVSQSPSNKVTEKGKDVELRCDPISGHTALYWYRQSLGQGLEFLIYFQGNSAPDKSGLPSDRFSAERTGGSVSTLTIQRTQQEDSAVYLCASSSRHYSAYEQYFGPGTRLTVT.

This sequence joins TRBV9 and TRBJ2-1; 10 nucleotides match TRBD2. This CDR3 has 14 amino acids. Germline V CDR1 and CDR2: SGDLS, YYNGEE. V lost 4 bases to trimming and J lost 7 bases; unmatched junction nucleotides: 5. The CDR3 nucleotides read TGTGCCAGCAGCAACCTAGCGGGAGTGAATGAGCAGTTCTTC. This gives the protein CASSNLAGVNEQFF. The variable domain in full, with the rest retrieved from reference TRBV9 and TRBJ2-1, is DSGVTQTPKHLITATGQRVTLRCSPRSGDLSVYWYQQSLDQGLQFLIQYYNGEERAKGNILERFSAQQFPDLHSELNLSSLELGDSALYFCASSNLAGVNEQFFGPGTRLTVL.

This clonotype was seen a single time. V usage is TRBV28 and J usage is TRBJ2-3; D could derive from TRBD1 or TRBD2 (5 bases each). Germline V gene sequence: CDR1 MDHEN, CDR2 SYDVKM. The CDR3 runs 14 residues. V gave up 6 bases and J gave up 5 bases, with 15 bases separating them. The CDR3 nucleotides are TGTGCCAGCAGCTCGCCGAGGGGCGGAGATACGCAGTATTTT. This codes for CASSSPRGGDTQYF.